Listed below are T cell receptor beta chains from one sample, sequenced in a study of CD8+ T cells in alopecia areata. The table came from immunoSEQ multiplex PCR; TCRdb's copy has only in-frame clones and leaves some out. The repertoire holds approximately 220,000 clones, with 30% to 40% as singletons. The source was CD4+ T cells sorted from blood, collected at approximately week 34, from a patient treated with tofacitinib. The source of these receptors is a human donor with alopecia areata. The CDR3 runs from the conserved cysteine through the conserved F or W.

TRBV6-5 CASSPQGRYQETQYF
TRBV30 CAWKVEGAFYEQYF
TRBV27 CASSAGQGTYNEQFF
TRBV7-9 CASWVNYGYTF
TRBV27 CASSLRQGSDIQYF
TRBV11-2 CASSRTGYEQYF
TRBV29-1 CSVGPTFGEQYF
TRBV27 CASSSPGSGRNEQFF
TRBV2 CASSQIGAFF
TRBV7-9 CASSLTQGATDTQYF
TRBV23-1 CASRAGASEQFF
TRBV9 CASDRGERSTGELFF
TRBV6-5 CASKTTTGGNYGYTF
TRBV5-5 CASSYWTGVYGYTF
TRBV9 CASSVREGGSQDTQYF
TRBV11-1 CASSRQVNQPQHF
TRBV7-9 CASRNIVGDTQYF
TRBV4-1 CASSQDPRGQGGYGYTF
TRBV5-1 CASNSGGGGGEQFF
TRBV6-1 CALRALVANYGYTF
TRBV7-3 CASSPGTANYGYTF
TRBV7-9 CASSLSFTNEKLFF
TRBV6-5 CASSSVPSTEAFF
TRBV10-1 CASSPLAGGRNEQFF
TRBV29-1 CSVGVGDAGYGYTF
TRBV19 CASLKREYSNQPQHF
TRBV30 CAWSRRQGVTEAFF
TRBV29-1 CSAHSRRGEQFF
TRBV25-1 CASSGVESSYNEQFF
TRBV5-1 CASSRTAGGSYYEQYF
TRBV7-2 CASRFTGVYGYTF
TRBV30 CAWKPGLSYEQYF
TRBV2 CASSEYQGNTGELFF
TRBV11-2 CASSPAGRRNQPQHF
TRBV9 CASSVDVGGRQGVYEQYF
TRBV6-5 CASSEVYNQPQHF
TRBV10-2 CASSEYRNTGELFF
TRBV5-1 CASSARDSSYEQYF